This T cell receptor beta chain was sequenced for a study of cytomegalovirus exposure and HLA in healthy donors. Study-level points and caveats: Usually a TCR sequence was rare, but some public TCRs were found in many donors.

V was trimmed by 0 bases and J by 2 bases, leaving 11 bases between them. In germline, CDR1 is SGHNT, CDR2 YYREEE (reference sequence). The CDR3 loop spans 15 amino acids. Sequenced by immunoSEQ multiplex PCR; TCRdb stores in-frame clones only, minus some. The table includes almost 200,000 clones, about 81% detected once. Note on this clone: What it binds is unknown.

The genes are TRBV5-4 and TRBJ1-1, with D uncertain. Sequenced: PBMCs. This receptor was identified in a woman between 25 and 40 years old in good health and CMV-seronegative. The CDR3 region has the DNA TGTGCCAGCAGCTTGGCCCGGGATACCAACACTGAAGCTTTCTTT. Encoded protein: CASSLARDTNTEAFF.